The 30 T cell receptor beta chains presented below share a single source sample, sequenced in a study of vaccination and CD4 T cells after COVID-19. These TCRs' antigens remain unknown. Indicated treatment: approximately nine-day PBMC culture with coronavirus spike peptide pools or control peptides (ViraFEST assay). Researchers used the Oncomine TCR Beta short-read assay to sequence DNA from cultured CD4+ T cells. TCRdb independently ran MiXCR on the PCR reads; one entry per CDR3 protein. The table has 20,000 or so distinct CDR3 sequences, roughly 48% seen once. This material consisted of CD4+ T cells from blood, cultured in vitro, taken before SARS-CoV-2 vaccination. Source of these receptors: a human donor who had recovered from COVID-19.

This clonotype was detected a few times. The V call is TRBV29-1, the J call TRBJ1-5; no clear D. The ends were cut back, 4 bases at V and 3 bases at J, with 13 bases in the middle. CDR3 length: 14 amino acids. CDR1 SQVTM and CDR2 ANQGSEA come from the germline V gene. The CDR3, as DNA: TGCAGCGTTGTATTCGGCGGAAACAATCAGCCCCAGCATTTT. It encodes CSVVFGGNNQPQHF.

This clonotype was recorded only once. The J gene is TRBJ2-1, the V gene TRBV27, with 9 nucleotides matching TRBD2. V lost 5 bases and J lost 0; bases outside the gene matches: 8. The CDR3 contains 17 residues. CDR1 and CDR2 from the germline V gene are MNHEY and SMNVEV (reference sequence). The CDR3 spells CASSPDLAGSSYNEQFF. The CDR3 DNA sequence: TGTGCCAGCAGTCCAGACCTAGCGGGGAGCTCCTACAATGAGCAGTTCTTC.

This clonotype showed up just a few times. The V call is TRBV27, the J call TRBJ2-3; D is ambiguous. Germline V lookup: CDR1 MNHEY, CDR2 SMNVEV (reference sequence). The V gene lost 2 bases and the J gene lost 1 base, with 7 bases spanning the gap. The CDR3 has 14 residues. The CDR3 loop reads CASSLVPGTDTQYF. The CDR3 DNA is TGTGCCAGCAGTTTAGTTCCAGGCACAGATACGCAGTATTTT.

This sequence joins TRBV29-1 and TRBJ2-7, with a tentative D call TRBD2 (6 bases). V was shortened by 6 bases and J by 2 bases, with 17 bases between the two germline ends. Germline CDR1 SQVTM, CDR2 ANQGSEA. CDR3 length: 14 residues. CDR3 loop: CSVVKAGNPYEQYF. CDR3 nucleotide sequence: TGCAGCGTCGTAAAGGCGGGAAACCCCTACGAGCAGTACTTC.

Only a few counts were recorded for this clonotype. The rearrangement uses TRBV15 and TRBJ2-4, with unresolved D. Germline V lookup: CDR1 LNHNV, CDR2 YYDKDF (reference sequence). V lost 0 bases, J lost 7 bases, and 16 bases lay in between. This CDR3 spans 16 amino acids. The CDR3 spells CATSRDWNPGRNIQYF. CDR3 in DNA: TGTGCCACCAGCAGAGATTGGAATCCGGGCAGGAACATTCAGTACTTC.

The sample holds one count of this clonotype. This chain joins TRBV20-1 and TRBJ2-7; 8 bases are a match to TRBD2. CDR3 length: 14 residues. The junction had 6 bases not matched to a gene; V was cut back by 5 bases and J by 0 bases. Germline CDR1 DFQATT, CDR2 SNEGSKA (reference sequence). The CDR3 sequence: CSALKLAASYEQYF. The CDR3 coding sequence is TGCAGTGCTCTCAAACTAGCGGCCTCCTACGAGCAGTACTTC.

The chain employs TRBV4-2 and TRBJ1-4; D not resolved. Germline V lookup: CDR1 LGHNA, CDR2 YNFKEQ. Trimming removed 3 bases at V and 5 bases at J, with 10 bases between. The CDR3 is made up of 14 amino acids. The CDR3 DNA is TGTGCCAGCAGCCAGGAACAGTCCAATGAAAAACTGTTTTTT. Its translation: CASSQEQSNEKLFF.

The rearrangement uses TRBV29-1 and TRBJ2-7; D not certain. CDR3 size: 13 residues. Germline values: CDR1 SQVTM, CDR2 ANQGSEA. V lost 5 bases and J 3 bases, leaving 14 bases between the germline ends. DNA of the CDR3: TGCAGCGTTAATGCGAGAGAATACTACGAGCAGTACTTC. Protein sequence: CSVNAREYYEQYF.

The chain is built from TRBV18 and TRBJ2-5; 8 bases fit TRBD2. The CDR3 is 15 amino acids. V gave up 2 bases and J gave up 4 bases; unmatched junction bases: 6. Germline-derived CDR1 and CDR2 are KGHSH and LQKENI. CDR3 amino acids: CASSPEGLGGETQYF. In DNA, the CDR3 is TGTGCCAGCTCACCAGAGGGACTAGGGGGAGAGACCCAGTACTTC.

This clonotype has a single count. The J gene is TRBJ2-5, the V gene TRBV6-1; weak D call: TRBD1 (5 bases). Trimming left V 4 bases short and J 2 bases short, with 11 bases between. The CDR3 spans 14 residues. The V gene's germline CDR1 is MNHNS and CDR2 SASEGT. This CDR3 reads CASSATAHQETQYF. CDR3 nucleotides: TGTGCCAGCAGTGCGACAGCGCATCAAGAGACCCAGTACTTC.

This clonotype was seen only a few times. This chain links TRBV7-6 with TRBJ1-1; D not resolved. Germline V CDR1 and CDR2: SGHVS, FNYEAQ. V was clipped by 5 bases and J by 5 bases, with 21 bases between them. The CDR3 consists of 16 residues. The CDR3: CASSPRQARMQTEAFF. CDR3 DNA: TGTGCCAGCAGCCCCCGCCAGGCCCGGATGCAGACTGAAGCTTTCTTT.

J is TRBJ2-1 and V is TRBV5-1, with TRBD2 matching 13 bases. The CDR3 is 14 amino acids. The V gene's germline CDR1 is SGHRS and CDR2 YFSETQ. V gave up 5 bases and J gave up 7 bases; unmatched junction bases: 3. CDR3 residues: CASSPLAGGNEQFF. In DNA form, the CDR3 reads TGCGCCAGCAGTCCACTAGCGGGAGGGAATGAGCAGTTCTTC.

DNA of the CDR3: TGTGCCAGCAGTCAGGGACAGCTCTACGAGCAGTACTTC. Amino acid sequence: CASSQGQLYEQYF. The V call is TRBV2, the J call TRBJ2-7; 7 positions agree with TRBD1. The germline V gene has CDR1 SNHLY and CDR2 FYNNEI. The V gene end was trimmed by 5 bases and the J gene end by 3 bases; junction bases not matched to a gene: 4. The CDR3 sequence is 13 residues long. Complete variable domain (other parts from reference TRBV2 and TRBJ2-7): EPEVTQTPSHQVTQMGQEVILRCVPISNHLYFYWYRQILGQKVEFLVSFYNNEISEKSEIFDDQFSVERPDGSNFTLKIRSTKLEDSAMYFCASSQGQLYEQYFGPGTRLTVT.

The chain combines TRBV2 with TRBJ2-5; no firm D call. Trimming took off 3 bases at V and 2 bases at J, with 7 bases between the two ends. The CDR3 spans 13 residues. CDR1 SNHLY and CDR2 FYNNEI come from the germline V gene. CDR3 loop: CASSEMGQETQYF. CDR3 DNA sequence: TGTGCCAGCAGTGAGATGGGGCAAGAGACCCAGTACTTC.

This clonotype was detected only once. The chain joins TRBV6-1 to TRBJ2-3; 10 nucleotides align to TRBD2. The CDR3 covers 18 residues. The trim removed 6 bases at V and 2 bases at J, leaving 14 bases unmatched. Germline loops: CDR1 MNHNS, CDR2 SASEGT. The CDR3 is CASSPRALLAGNTDTQYF. Here the CDR3 DNA reads TGTGCCAGCAGCCCAAGGGCATTACTAGCGGGGAACACAGATACGCAGTATTTT.

This chain's CDR3 is CASSEARGGISNQPQHF. The CDR3, as DNA: TGTGCCAGCAGTGAAGCGCGCGGAGGGATTAGCAATCAGCCCCAGCATTTT. V gene TRBV2 combines with J gene TRBJ1-5; no clear D gene. The CDR3 is made up of 17 amino acids. The germline V gene encodes CDR1 SNHLY and CDR2 FYNNEI. V was clipped by 0 bases and J by 0 bases, with 12 bases between them.

The table lists this clonotype with a few counts. The chain recombines TRBV7-9 with TRBJ1-3; no firm D call. The CDR3 consists of 15 residues. Trimming removed 4 bases from V and 2 bases from J, with 12 bases in between. Germline V gene data show CDR1 as SEHNR and CDR2 as FQNEAQ (reference sequence). CDR3 DNA: TGTGCCAGCAGCTCCAAACAGTTCCCTGGAAACACCATATATTTT. This codes for CASSSKQFPGNTIYF.

This clonotype was counted between two and nine times. The chain couples TRBV7-3 to TRBJ2-1; 7 bases align to TRBD2. This CDR3 has 13 residues. Per germline, CDR1 SGHTA and CDR2 FQGTGA. V dropped 6 bases and J dropped 10; count of bases not matched to a gene: 9. The CDR3 nucleotides read TGTGCCAGCAGACTTACTAGCGACCAGGAGCAGTTCTTC. This gives the protein CASRLTSDQEQFF.

This clonotype was picked up a small number of times. V is TRBV25-1 and J is TRBJ1-6, with TRBD1 identical over 9 bases. The J segment lost 7 bases and the V segment lost 3 bases, leaving 4 bases of the junction unmatched. This CDR3 region has 15 residues. The germline gives CDR1 MGHDK, CDR2 SYGVNS. The CDR3 bases are TGTGCCAGCAGTGATTCGGGACAGGGAAATTCACCCCTCCACTTT. It translates to CASSDSGQGNSPLHF.

The chain couples TRBV18 to TRBJ2-6; perhaps TRBD2 as D (5 bases). Trimming took off 7 bases at V and 0 bases at J, with 10 bases between the two ends. The CDR3 covers 15 residues. Looked up from germline, CDR1 is KGHSH and CDR2 is LQKENI. The CDR3 sequence is CASLDGISGANVLTF. Here the CDR3 DNA reads TGTGCCAGCTTAGACGGGATCTCTGGGGCCAACGTCCTGACTTTC.

The chain has TRBV6-2 or TRBV6-3 and TRBJ1-2; the D is unclear. Germline V lookup: CDR1 MNHEY, CDR2 SVGEGT. The CDR3 consists of 18 residues. Trimming pared 8 bases from V and 0 bases from J, leaving 25 bases between. The CDR3 DNA is TGTGCCAGCGGTTGGGTGCTCTCTAGGCTGGGAGCTAACTATGGCTACACCTTC. It yields the protein CASGWVLSRLGANYGYTF.

The chain is built from TRBV5-1 and TRBJ1-2; D not certain. The germline V and J ends were trimmed by 3 bases and 5 bases, with 11 bases remaining between them. The CDR3 loop spans 13 amino acids. Germline V gene lookup returns CDR1 SGHRS and CDR2 YFSETQ. In nucleotides, the CDR3 is TGCGCCAGCAGCTCGACTAGCCCATATGGCTACACCTTC. As protein: CASSSTSPYGYTF.

The V gene is TRBV21-1, the J gene TRBJ1-4; the DNA was not compared with TRBD1, the D call given in the table. TRBV21-1 has pseudogene status. This CDR3 comprises 18 residues. CDR3 DNA sequence: TGTGCCAGCAGCAAAGCGCGGGACAGGGCTGGGACTAATGAAAAACTGTTTTTT. Protein sequence: CASSKARDRAGTNEKLFF.

V is TRBV7-9 and J is TRBJ1-4; maybe TRBD1 (5 bases). CDR1 is SEHNR, CDR2 FQNEAQ, per germline (reference sequence). V dropped 5 bases and J dropped 5 bases, with 15 bases sitting between them. The CDR3 extends over 15 amino acids. The CDR3 DNA is TGTGCCAGCAGCCACGAGGGACGGAAAAATGAAAAACTGTTTTTT. This translates into CASSHEGRKNEKLFF. Variable domain in full (rest from reference TRBV7-9 and TRBJ1-4): DTGVSQNPRHKITKRGQNVTFRCDPISEHNRLYWYRQTLGQGPEFLTYFQNEAQLEKSRLLSDRFSAERPKGSFSTLEIQRTEQGDSAMYLCASSHEGRKNEKLFFGSGTQLSVL.

The V and J genes are TRBV18 and TRBJ2-7; D is unresolved. CDR3 length: 15 residues. The V end lost 3 bases, the J end lost 1 base, and 13 bases lay between the germline ends. Germline V gives CDR1 KGHSH, CDR2 LQKENI. CDR3 in amino acids: CASSPRQRLSYEQYF. The CDR3 DNA reads as TGTGCCAGCTCACCCAGACAAAGGTTATCCTACGAGCAGTACTTC.

The V call is TRBV6-2 or TRBV6-3, the J call TRBJ2-3; 15 nucleotides line up with TRBD2. The CDR3 spans 17 residues. V was clipped by 6 bases and J by 5 bases; unmatched bases: 9. Germline lookup yields CDR1 MNHEY and CDR2 SVGEGT. For the CDR3, the DNA is TGTGCCAGCAGCCAATCCGGACTAGCGGGGGGGGGAGATACGCAGTATTTT. Translation gives CASSQSGLAGGGDTQYF.

J is TRBJ2-5 and V is TRBV18, with a possible D match to TRBD1 (6 bases). This CDR3 spans 14 amino acids. The V gene's germline CDR1 is KGHSH and CDR2 LQKENI. V gave up 6 bases and J gave up 5 bases, with 16 bases separating them. The CDR3 DNA sequence: TGTGCCAGCTCCCCCGAGGCAGGGGAGGAGACCCAGTACTTC. Protein: CASSPEAGEETQYF.

This clonotype has more than one count but fewer than ten. The chain joins TRBV6-1 to TRBJ2-7; the match to TRBD2 covers 13 bases. CDR3 length: 15 residues. Germline CDR1 is MNHNS and CDR2 is SASEGT. V shed 6 bases and J 6 bases; nucleotides not matched to a gene: 8. The CDR3 nucleotides are TGTGCCAGCAGGGGGACTAGCGGGATAGCAGTCGAGCAGTACTTC. Translation: CASRGTSGIAVEQYF.

The CDR3 coding sequence is TGTGCCAGCAGCAAACTAGCGGGAGCTTTCAATGAGCAGTTCTTC. It is translated as CASSKLAGAFNEQFF. This sequence joins TRBV6-1 and TRBJ2-1; 11 bases agree with TRBD2. This CDR3 contains 15 residues. J was trimmed by 6 bases and V by 6 bases; bases with no gene match: 7. CDR1 and CDR2 from the germline V gene are MNHNS and SASEGT.

This clonotype was seen more than once but under ten times. V and J are TRBV7-2 and TRBJ1-1, with TRBD1 matching 7 bases. CDR3 length: 14 amino acids. The V gene end was trimmed by 7 bases and the J gene end by 7 bases; junction bases not matched to a gene: 12. Germline CDR1 reads SGHTA; CDR2 reads FQGNSA. CDR3 bases: TGTGCCAGCACCCCCTGGACAGGAAAGATTGAAGCTTTCTTT. The encoded protein is CASTPWTGKIEAFF.